This T cell receptor beta chain came from a study of cytomegalovirus exposure and HLA in healthy donors. Trimming at V came to 5 bases and at J to 0 bases, leaving 5 bases not matched to a gene. The germline CDR1 and CDR2 sequences are LNHDA and SQIVND (reference sequence). The CDR3 is 16 amino acids. PCR employed 60 Vbeta and 13 Jbeta primers. Assay: immunoSEQ multiplex PCR; the TCRdb copy retains only in-frame clones and omits some. The sample shows about 78,000 clones, 80% of them seen only once. There are a few counts of this clone. What it binds is not known. Study results and caveats: Some segments of the V type, notably TRBV6-2 and TRBV6-3, were excluded as indistinguishable. It was approximately 170 TCR beta chains that were listed as cytomegalovirus-associated. Sequencing likely caused a cluster of highly shared sequence variants.

The origin of this receptor is a woman aged 45-60 years in good health and CMV-seropositive. The material sequenced was PBMCs. This chain uses TRBV19 with TRBJ1-4; TRBD1 aligns across 8 bases. This chain's CDR3 is CASSLQGAATNEKLFF. CDR3 nucleotide sequence: TGTGCCAGTAGTCTCCAGGGGGCTGCAACTAATGAAAAACTGTTTTTT.